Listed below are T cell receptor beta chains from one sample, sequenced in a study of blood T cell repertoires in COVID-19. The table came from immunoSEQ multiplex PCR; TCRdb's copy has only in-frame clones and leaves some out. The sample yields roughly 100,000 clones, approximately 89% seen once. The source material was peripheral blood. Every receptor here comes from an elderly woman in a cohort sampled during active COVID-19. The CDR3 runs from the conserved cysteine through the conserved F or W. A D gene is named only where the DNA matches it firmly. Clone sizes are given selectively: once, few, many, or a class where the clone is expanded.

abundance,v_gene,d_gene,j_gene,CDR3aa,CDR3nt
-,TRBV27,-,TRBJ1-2,CASSLNLGGANYGYTF,TGTGCCAGCAGTTTAAATCTGGGAGGGGCTAACTATGGCTACACCTTC
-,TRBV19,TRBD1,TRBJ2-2,CASSQGASGELFF,TGTGCCAGTAGCCAGGGGGCTTCGGGGGAGCTGTTTTTT
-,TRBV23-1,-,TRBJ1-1,CASLLRGRNTEAFF,TGCGCCAGCCTACTACGGGGGAGGAACACTGAAGCTTTCTTT
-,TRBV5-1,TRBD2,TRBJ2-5,CASSPGLAGGGETQYF,TGCGCCAGCAGCCCAGGACTAGCGGGAGGAGGAGAGACCCAGTACTTC
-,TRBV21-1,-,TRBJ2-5,CASRNGMQETQYF,TGTGCCAGCAGGAACGGGATGCAAGAGACCCAGTACTTC
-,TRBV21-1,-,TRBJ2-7,CASSKLEVLCGEQYF,TGTGCCAGCAGCAAACTCGAGGTCTTATGCGGCGAGCAGTACTTC
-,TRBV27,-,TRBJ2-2,CASARLNTGELFF,TGTGCCAGCGCACGGTTGAACACCGGGGAGCTGTTTTTT
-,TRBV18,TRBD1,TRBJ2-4,CASSGQTGGDIQYF,TGTGCCAGCTCAGGACAGACAGGGGGGGACATTCAGTACTTC
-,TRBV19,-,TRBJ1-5,CASGITGYSNQPQHF,TGTGCCAGTGGCATAACAGGGTATAGCAATCAGCCCCAGCATTTT
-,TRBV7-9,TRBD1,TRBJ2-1,CASSSGTGESYNEQFF,TGTGCCAGCAGCTCCGGAACAGGGGAGTCCTACAATGAGCAGTTCTTC
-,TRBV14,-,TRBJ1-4,CASSPLGVPATNEKLFF,TGTGCCAGCAGCCCCCTAGGCGTCCCTGCAACTAATGAAAAACTGTTTTTT
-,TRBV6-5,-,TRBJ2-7,CASSDSGGIYEQYF,TGTGCCAGCAGTGACTCAGGCGGTATATACGAGCAGTACTTC
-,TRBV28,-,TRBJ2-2,CAAGHGTGELFF,TGTGCTGCCGGTCACGGTACCGGGGAGCTGTTTTTT
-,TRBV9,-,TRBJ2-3,CASSPQTSSDTQYF,TGTGCCAGCAGCCCCCAGACTAGTTCAGATACGCAGTATTTT
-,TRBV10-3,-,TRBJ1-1,CAISERGGATEAFF,TGTGCCATCAGTGAGCGTGGGGGGGCGACTGAAGCTTTCTTT
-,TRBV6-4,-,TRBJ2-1,CASSNGLFRDEQFF,TGTGCCAGCAGCAACGGACTCTTCCGCGATGAGCAGTTCTTC
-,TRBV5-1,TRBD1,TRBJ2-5,CASSPTGTPGTQYF,TGCGCCAGCAGCCCGACAGGGACCCCTGGGACCCAGTACTTC
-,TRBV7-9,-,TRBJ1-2,CASSQQQGANYGYTF,TGTGCCAGCAGCCAACAACAGGGAGCTAACTATGGCTACACCTTC
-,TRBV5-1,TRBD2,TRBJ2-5,CASSAGLAGGGGETQYF,TGCGCCAGCAGCGCGGGACTAGCGGGAGGCGGCGGAGAGACCCAGTACTTC
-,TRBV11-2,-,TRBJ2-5,CASSLGARGETQYF,TGTGCCAGCAGCTTAGGCGCACGGGGAGAGACCCAGTACTTC
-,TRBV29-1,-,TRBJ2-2,CSVGDTNTGELFF,TGCAGCGTTGGGGACACGAACACCGGGGAGCTGTTTTTT
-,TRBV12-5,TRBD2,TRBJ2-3,CASGPSGDTDTQYF,TGTGCTAGTGGCCCTAGCGGGGATACAGATACGCAGTATTTT
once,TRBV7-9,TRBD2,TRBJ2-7,CASSPRGGSSYEQYF,TGTGCCAGCAGCCCCCGGGGGGGCTCCTCATACGAGCAGTACTTC
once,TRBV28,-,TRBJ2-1,CASSLVEPREQFF,TGTGCCAGCAGTTTGGTCGAACCCAGGGAGCAGTTCTTC
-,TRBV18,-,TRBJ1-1,CASSPPGRENEAFF,TGTGCCAGCTCACCACCAGGGAGGGAGAATGAAGCTTTCTTT
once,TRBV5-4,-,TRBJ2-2,CASSPLDTGELFF,TGTGCCAGCAGCCCACTAGACACCGGGGAGCTGTTTTTT
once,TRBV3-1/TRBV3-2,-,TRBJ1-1,CASSQRRVTEAFF,TGTGCCAGCAGCCAGAGGCGGGTCACTGAAGCTTTCTTT
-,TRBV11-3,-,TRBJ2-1,CASSWETGEQFF,TGTGCCAGCAGCTGGGAGACAGGAGAGCAGTTCTTC
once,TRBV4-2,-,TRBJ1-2,CASSQGGPYGYTF,TGTGCCAGCAGCCAAGGAGGGCCCTATGGCTACACCTTC
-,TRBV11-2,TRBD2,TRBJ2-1,CASSLGASGVYNEQFF,TGTGCCAGCAGCTTAGGTGCTAGCGGGGTCTACAATGAGCAGTTCTTC
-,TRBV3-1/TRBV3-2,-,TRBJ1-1,CASKMGGTGEAFF,TGTGCCAGCAAAATGGGGGGGACTGGTGAAGCTTTCTTT
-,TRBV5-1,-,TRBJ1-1,CASSLANREAFF,TGCGCCAGCAGCTTGGCCAACAGGGAAGCTTTCTTT
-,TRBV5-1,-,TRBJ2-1,CASSLTGDFYNEQFF,TGCGCCAGCAGCTTGACAGGGGACTTCTACAATGAGCAGTTCTTC
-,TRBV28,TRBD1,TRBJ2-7,CASSGQAEASYEQYF,TGTGCCAGCAGCGGACAGGCGGAGGCCTCCTACGAGCAGTACTTC
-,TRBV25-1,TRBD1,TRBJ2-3,CASSPQTGGRTDTQYF,TGTGCCAGCAGTCCACAGACAGGGGGTCGCACAGATACGCAGTATTTT
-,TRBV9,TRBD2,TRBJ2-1,CASQTTSGNSYNEQFF,TGTGCCAGCCAGACAACTAGCGGGAATTCCTACAATGAGCAGTTCTTC
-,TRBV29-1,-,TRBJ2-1,CSVGGQTNEQFF,TGCAGCGTGGGGGGACAGACCAATGAGCAGTTCTTC
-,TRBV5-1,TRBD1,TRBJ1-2,CASTRDRGFYGYTF,TGCGCCAGCACGCGGGACAGGGGTTTTTACGGCTACACCTTC
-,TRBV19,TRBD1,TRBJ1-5,CASEGQSNQPQHF,TGTGCCAGTGAGGGACAGTCCAATCAGCCCCAGCATTTT
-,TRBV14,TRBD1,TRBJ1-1,CASAGQIEAFF,TGTGCCAGCGCGGGACAGATTGAAGCTTTCTTT
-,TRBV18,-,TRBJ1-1,CASSPEIRGHGTEAFF,TGTGCCAGCTCACCAGAAATCCGAGGGCACGGCACTGAAGCTTTCTTT
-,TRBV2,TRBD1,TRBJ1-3,CARGQGGPHRNTIYF,TGTGCCAGAGGACAGGGAGGCCCGCATAGAAACACCATATATTTT
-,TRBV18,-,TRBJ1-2,CASSPPGHDYGYTF,TGTGCCAGCTCACCACCGGGCCATGACTATGGCTACACCTTC
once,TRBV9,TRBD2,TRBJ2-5,CASSVALAGGETQYF,TGTGCCAGCAGCGTAGCTTTAGCGGGGGGAGAGACCCAGTACTTC
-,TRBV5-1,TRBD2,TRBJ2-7,CASRGGRAVGEQYF,TGCGCCAGCAGGGGCGGGAGGGCCGTGGGCGAGCAGTACTTC
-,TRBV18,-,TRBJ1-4,CASSPVLSGGLFF,TGTGCCAGCTCACCCGTACTTTCGGGTGGCCTGTTTTTT
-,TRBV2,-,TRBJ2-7,CASSEALAEAYEQYF,TGTGCCAGCAGTGAAGCGCTGGCAGAAGCCTACGAGCAGTACTTC
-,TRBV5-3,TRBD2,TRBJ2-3,CASNPGLAGGPTDTQYF,TGTGCCAGCAACCCGGGACTAGCGGGGGGGCCTACAGATACGCAGTATTTT
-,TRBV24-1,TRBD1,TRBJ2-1,CATGSTGAGYNEQFF,TGTGCCACGGGGTCGACAGGGGCCGGGTACAATGAGCAGTTCTTC
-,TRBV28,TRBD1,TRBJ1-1,CASSSWDRASEAFF,TGTGCCAGCAGTTCCTGGGACAGGGCCTCTGAAGCTTTCTTT
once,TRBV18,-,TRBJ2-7,CASSSIPSSYEQYF,TGTGCCAGCTCATCAATTCCTAGCTCCTACGAGCAGTACTTC
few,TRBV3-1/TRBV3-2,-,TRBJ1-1,CASSQEGGVSEAFF,TGTGCCAGCAGCCAAGAGGGCGGGGTCTCTGAAGCTTTCTTT
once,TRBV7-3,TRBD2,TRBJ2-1,CASSESGGPYNEQFF,TGTGCCAGCAGCGAGAGCGGGGGACCCTACAATGAGCAGTTCTTC
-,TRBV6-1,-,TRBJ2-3,CASSVGGTINTDTQYF,TGTGCCAGCAGTGTGGGAGGAACCATTAACACAGATACGCAGTATTTT
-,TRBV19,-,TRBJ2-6,CASLRQSSGANVLTF,TGTGCCAGTCTCAGACAATCCTCTGGGGCCAACGTCCTGACTTTC
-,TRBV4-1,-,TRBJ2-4,CASSPDYSSKNIQYF,TGCGCCAGCAGCCCAGACTATAGTTCCAAAAACATTCAGTACTTC
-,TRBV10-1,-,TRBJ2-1,CASSPGGSGPYNEQFF,TGCGCCAGCAGTCCCGGCGGTAGCGGACCCTACAATGAGCAGTTCTTC
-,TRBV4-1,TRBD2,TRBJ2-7,CASSPREGPYEQYF,TGCGCCAGCAGCCCGCGGGAGGGCCCCTACGAGCAGTACTTC